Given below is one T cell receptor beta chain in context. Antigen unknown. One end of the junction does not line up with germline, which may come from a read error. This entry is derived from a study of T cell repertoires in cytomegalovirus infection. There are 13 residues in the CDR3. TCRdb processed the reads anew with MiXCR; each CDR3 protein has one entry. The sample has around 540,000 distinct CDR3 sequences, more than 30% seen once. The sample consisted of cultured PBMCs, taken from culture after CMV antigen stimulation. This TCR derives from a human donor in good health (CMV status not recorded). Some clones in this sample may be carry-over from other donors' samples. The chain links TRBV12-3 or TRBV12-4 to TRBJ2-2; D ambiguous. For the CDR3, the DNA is TGCTCTACTCCCGAGAGAGACACCGGGGAGCTGTTTTTT. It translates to CSTPERDTGELFF.